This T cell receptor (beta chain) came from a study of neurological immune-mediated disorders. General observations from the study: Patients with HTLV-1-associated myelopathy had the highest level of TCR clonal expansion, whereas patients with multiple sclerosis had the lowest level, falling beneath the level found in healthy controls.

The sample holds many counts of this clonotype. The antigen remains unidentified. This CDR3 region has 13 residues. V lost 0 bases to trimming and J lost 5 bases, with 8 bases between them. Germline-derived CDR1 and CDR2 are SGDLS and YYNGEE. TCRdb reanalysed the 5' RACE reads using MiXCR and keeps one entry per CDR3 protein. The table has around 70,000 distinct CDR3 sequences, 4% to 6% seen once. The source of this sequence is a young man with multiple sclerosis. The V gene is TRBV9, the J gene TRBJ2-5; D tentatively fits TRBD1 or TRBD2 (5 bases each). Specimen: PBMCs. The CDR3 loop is CASSVGGDETQYF. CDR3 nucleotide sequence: TGTGCCAGCAGCGTAGGAGGGGACGAGACCCAGTACTTC.